The next 27 T cell receptor beta chains were all read from a single sample in a study of blood T cell repertoires in COVID-19. Repertoires were generated with immunoSEQ multiplex PCR, while TCRdb's copy carries only in-frame clones and drops some. The data hold some 60,000 clones, with approximately 91% observed a single time. The sequencing sample was made of peripheral blood. The receptors were gathered from a human donor in a cohort sampled during active COVID-19.

The CDR3 reads CASSLLLRGSGANVLTF. The CDR3 DNA reads as TGTGCCAGCAGTTTATTGCTTCGGGGGTCTGGGGCCAACGTCCTGACTTTC. V and J are TRBV28 and TRBJ2-6, with D possibly being TRBD2 (6 bases). CDR3 length equals 17 residues. The germline V gene encodes CDR1 MDHEN and CDR2 SYDVKM. Trimming pared 1 base from V and 1 base from J, leaving 11 bases between.

The chain has TRBV5-1 and TRBJ1-1; TRBD1 agrees at 8 bases. The length of the CDR3 is 15 residues. Germline loops: CDR1 SGHRS, CDR2 YFSETQ. Trimming cost V 2 bases and J 1 base; bases outside gene matches: 4. The CDR3 loop is CASSLTGQGNTEAFF. The CDR3 DNA is TGCGCCAGCAGCTTAACCGGACAGGGGAACACTGAAGCTTTCTTT.

The chain employs TRBV18 and TRBJ2-7, with D hard to call. Germline lookup yields CDR1 KGHSH and CDR2 LQKENI. The V gene lost 5 bases and the J gene lost 9 bases, with 20 bases spanning the gap. The CDR3 covers 14 residues. CDR3 sequence: CASSSVPNHMVQYF. CDR3 bases: TGTGCCAGCTCATCGGTCCCAAATCATATGGTGCAGTACTTC.

V usage is TRBV28 and J usage is TRBJ1-2, with TRBD1 matching 9 bases. Germline V lookup: CDR1 MDHEN, CDR2 SYDVKM. CDR3 length: 15 amino acids. V was clipped by 3 bases and J by 4 bases; unmatched bases: 6. CDR3 protein: CASSLGDRDFYGYTF. DNA of the CDR3: TGTGCCAGCAGTTTGGGGGACAGGGACTTCTATGGCTACACCTTC.

V usage is TRBV9 and J usage is TRBJ2-2; 7 nucleotides agree with TRBD2. Trimming at V came to 3 bases and at J to 2 bases, leaving 4 bases not matched to a gene. The CDR3 contains 15 residues. Per germline, CDR1 SGDLS and CDR2 YYNGEE. The CDR3 reads CASSASGTNTGELFF. For the CDR3, the DNA is TGTGCCAGCAGCGCTAGCGGAACTAACACCGGGGAGCTGTTTTTT.

This chain links TRBV19 with TRBJ2-1; D is unresolved. Trimming left V 9 bases short and J 2 bases short, with 11 bases between. Per the germline V gene, CDR1 is LNHDA and CDR2 is SQIVND (reference sequence). This CDR3 comprises 13 residues. CDR3 DNA sequence: TGTGCCAGCTCAGACTTAGCCTACAATGAGCAGTTCTTC. It codes for CASSDLAYNEQFF.

The chain uses TRBV6-5 and TRBJ2-7, with TRBD2 identical over 7 bases. This CDR3 has 14 amino acids. The V segment lost 2 bases and the J segment 2 bases; nucleotides outside the gene matches: 3. The germline CDR1 and CDR2 sequences are MNHEY and SVGAGI. In DNA form, the CDR3 reads TGTGCCAGCAGTTACGCGGGGGAGCCCTACGAGCAGTACTTC. This gives the protein CASSYAGEPYEQYF.

This sequence joins TRBV29-1 and TRBJ2-7, with 10 positions matching TRBD2. J gave up 5 bases and V 5 bases, and 9 bases lay outside the gene matches. This CDR3 has 14 residues. The germline gives CDR1 SQVTM, CDR2 ANQGSEA. The DNA of the CDR3 is TGCAGCGTTTTCCTAGCGGGAGTAAGTAACGAGCAGTACTTC. This sequence encodes CSVFLAGVSNEQYF.

This clone appeared a single time. This chain connects TRBV10-1 to TRBJ2-2, with D uncertain. The CDR3 has 13 amino acids. Per germline, CDR1 WNHNN and CDR2 SYGVQD (reference sequence). V lost 3 bases and J lost 6, with 8 bases in between. The CDR3 reads CASSDPGPGELFF. DNA of the CDR3: TGCGCCAGCAGTGATCCTGGGCCCGGGGAGCTGTTTTTT.

This rearrangement joins TRBV7-2 to TRBJ2-3, with TRBD2 matching 8 bases. The trim removed 0 bases at V and 2 bases at J, leaving 4 bases unmatched. The CDR3 length is 16 residues. Germline lookup yields CDR1 SGHTA and CDR2 FQGNSA. The CDR3 loop is CASSLAGTRLTDTQYF. The CDR3 DNA follows: TGTGCCAGCAGCTTAGCAGGGACTAGGCTCACAGATACGCAGTATTTT.

The chain employs TRBV24-1 and TRBJ1-4; TRBD1 matches 10 bases. The CDR3 runs to 15 residues. Unmatched junction bases numbered 5, after V lost 4 bases and J lost 7 bases. Germline-derived CDR1 and CDR2 are KGHDR and SFDVKD. The CDR3 spells CATSEPTGGGEKLFF. DNA of the CDR3: TGTGCCACCAGTGAACCGACAGGGGGCGGTGAAAAACTGTTTTTT.

As to this clone: Distinct nucleotide sequences in the sample also encode this CDR3. The chain uses TRBV7-9 and TRBJ1-1, with D perhaps TRBD1 (5 bases). The germline V gene encodes CDR1 SEHNR and CDR2 FQNEAQ (reference sequence). Trimming took 3 bases from V and 1 from J, leaving 9 bases between them. This CDR3 region has 14 residues. DNA of the CDR3: TGTGCCAGCAGCTTCGGCCAGGGGAACACTGAAGCTTTCTTT. This encodes CASSFGQGNTEAFF.

This clone has just one count. This sequence joins TRBV10-2 and TRBJ2-3; TRBD2 aligns across 16 bases. CDR1 is WSHSY and CDR2 is SAAADI in the germline V gene. The length of the CDR3 is 19 residues. Unmatched junction bases numbered 15, after V lost 8 bases and J lost 4 bases. This chain's CDR3 is CASYPGLAGGPRGADTQYF. The CDR3 DNA follows: TGCGCCAGCTATCCGGGACTAGCGGGAGGGCCTCGGGGTGCAGATACGCAGTATTTT.

This chain uses TRBV7-2 with TRBJ1-1; 7 positions agree with TRBD1. Germline assignment: CDR1 SGHTA and CDR2 FQGNSA. The junction had 6 bases not matched to a gene; V was cut back by 4 bases and J by 4 bases. The CDR3 sequence is 14 residues long. The CDR3 loop reads CASSWRGLGTEAFF. The CDR3, as DNA: TGTGCCAGCAGCTGGAGGGGGCTGGGCACTGAAGCTTTCTTT.

The chain joins TRBV2 to TRBJ2-3; 10 bases agree with TRBD2. V lost 6 bases to trimming and J lost 3 bases; unmatched junction nucleotides: 6. CDR1 is SNHLY, CDR2 FYNNEI, per germline. The CDR3 is 15 amino acids. The CDR3 sequence: CASRLAGGLTDTQYF. The CDR3 coding sequence is TGTGCCAGCAGGTTAGCGGGAGGTCTGACAGATACGCAGTATTTT.

CDR3: CASSHTSGRVTDTQYF. In DNA, the CDR3 is TGTGCCAGCAGCCACACCAGCGGGAGGGTAACAGATACGCAGTATTTT. This sequence joins TRBV7-2 and TRBJ2-3; 10 bases match TRBD2. There are 16 residues in the CDR3. The V and J ends lost 5 bases and 3 bases, in that order; junction bases with no gene match: 8. The germline V gene encodes CDR1 SGHTA and CDR2 FQGNSA.

The chain has TRBV5-1 and TRBJ1-2; TRBD1 might be the D (6 bases). Trimming stripped 4 bases from V and 7 bases from J, with 17 bases between. Germline loops: CDR1 SGHRS, CDR2 YFSETQ. The CDR3 extends over 14 amino acids. The CDR3 is CASSSGTPPRGYTF. The CDR3 nucleotides are TGCGCCAGCAGCAGCGGGACACCACCTCGTGGCTACACCTTC.

V is TRBV7-8 and J is TRBJ2-1; D is unclear. V was trimmed by 4 bases and J by 2 bases, leaving 9 bases between them. From germline, CDR1 is SGHVS and CDR2 FQNEAQ. This CDR3 comprises 14 residues. The CDR3, as DNA: TGTGCCAGCAGCTCCCTGAGAGCCTACAATGAGCAGTTCTTC. Amino acids: CASSSLRAYNEQFF.

The rearrangement uses TRBV5-1 and TRBJ1-5; tentative D call: TRBD1 (6 bases). The germline V gene has CDR1 SGHRS and CDR2 YFSETQ. V was trimmed by 2 bases and J by 7 bases, leaving 16 bases between them. The CDR3 has 15 amino acids. The CDR3 loop is CASSLQPGERQPQHF. In DNA form, the CDR3 reads TGCGCCAGCAGCTTACAGCCAGGGGAAAGACAGCCCCAGCATTTT.

V usage is TRBV5-1 and J usage is TRBJ1-6, with D perhaps matching TRBD1 (6 bases). This CDR3 comprises 17 residues. Germline lookup yields CDR1 SGHRS and CDR2 YFSETQ. Deletions cut 0 bases from V and 7 bases from J, with 17 bases between. The CDR3 region has the DNA TGCGCCAGCAGCTTGGATCTCTATTTGACAGGAAATTCACCCCTCCACTTT. Its protein is CASSLDLYLTGNSPLHF.

The rearrangement uses TRBV3-1 (or the pseudogene TRBV3-2) and TRBJ2-1, with TRBD1 matching over 9 bases. The V gene end was trimmed by 4 bases and the J gene end by 7 bases; junction bases not matched to a gene: 11. This CDR3 comprises 16 residues. The germline CDR1 and CDR2 sequences are LGHDT and YNNKEL (reference sequence). DNA for the CDR3: TGTGCCAGCAGCCCCTGGCCGGGACAGGGTCGGAATGAGCAGTTCTTC. Translated, it gives CASSPWPGQGRNEQFF.

The V call is TRBV5-1, the J call TRBJ2-3, with TRBD1 as a possible D gene (6 bases). Germline-derived CDR1 and CDR2 are SGHRS and YFSETQ. The CDR3 is 14 residues long. V lost 0 bases and J lost 1, with 6 bases in between. The DNA for the CDR3 is TGCGCCAGCAGCTTGGACAGGGGCACAGATACGCAGTATTTT. It specifies CASSLDRGTDTQYF.

This chain connects TRBV11-2 to TRBJ2-7; the D is unclear. V lost 2 bases and J lost 3, with 14 bases in between. Looked up from germline, CDR1 is SGHAT and CDR2 is FQNNGV. This CDR3 has 15 residues. CDR3 DNA sequence: TGTGCCAGCAGCTTATTCGCTCCCTATAACTACGAGCAGTACTTC. Its translation: CASSLFAPYNYEQYF.

The chain is built from TRBV25-1 and TRBJ2-5; possibly TRBD1 for D (6 bases). V dropped 4 bases and J dropped 0 bases, with 9 bases sitting between them. Germline assignment: CDR1 MGHDK and CDR2 SYGVNS. This CDR3 contains 14 residues. CDR3 nucleotides: TGTGCCAGCAGTGGTCGGACAGACCAAGAGACCCAGTACTTC. Translating gives CASSGRTDQETQYF.

The rearrangement joins TRBV24-1 to TRBJ2-5, with a weak D call TRBD1 (6 bases). Germline loops: CDR1 KGHDR, CDR2 SFDVKD. Deletions cut 0 bases from V and 4 bases from J, with 8 bases between. The CDR3 has 14 residues. The DNA for the CDR3 is TGTGCCACCAGTGATTTGCAGGGGACAGAGACCCAGTACTTC. It codes for CATSDLQGTETQYF.

The chain combines TRBV6-4 with TRBJ2-7; 9 bases fit TRBD2. The CDR3 contains 14 residues. Germline V gene sequence: CDR1 MRHNA, CDR2 SNTAGT. Unmatched junction bases numbered 4, after V lost 5 bases and J lost 2 bases. Here the CDR3 reads CASSPLAGAYEQYF. The DNA of the CDR3 is TGTGCCAGCAGTCCCTTAGCGGGAGCCTACGAGCAGTACTTC.

The chain has TRBV9 and TRBJ2-3; 7 bases fit TRBD2. Germline V CDR1 and CDR2: SGDLS, YYNGEE. This CDR3 spans 15 amino acids. The V gene end was trimmed by 0 bases and the J gene end by 4 bases; junction bases not matched to a gene: 5. In DNA form, the CDR3 reads TGTGCCAGCAGCGTAGCTGGGAGGGCCGCAGATACGCAGTATTTT. Translated: CASSVAGRAADTQYF.